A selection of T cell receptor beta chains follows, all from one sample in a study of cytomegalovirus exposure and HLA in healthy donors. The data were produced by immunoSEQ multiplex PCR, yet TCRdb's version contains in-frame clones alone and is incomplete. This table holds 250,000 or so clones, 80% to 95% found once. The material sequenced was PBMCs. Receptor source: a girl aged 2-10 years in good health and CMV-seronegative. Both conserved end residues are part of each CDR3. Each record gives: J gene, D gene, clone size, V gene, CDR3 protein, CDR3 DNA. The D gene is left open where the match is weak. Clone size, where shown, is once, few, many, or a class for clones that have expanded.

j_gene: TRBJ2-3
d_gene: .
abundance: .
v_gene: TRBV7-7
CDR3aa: CASSPTPFEGDTQYF
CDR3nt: TGTGCCAGCAGCCCCACCCCCTTTGAGGGAGATACGCAGTATTTT

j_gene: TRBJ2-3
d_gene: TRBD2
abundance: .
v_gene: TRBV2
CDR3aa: CASSDDLGGLAGSISGDTQYF
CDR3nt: TGTGCCAGCAGTGACGACCTAGGGGGACTAGCGGGTTCAATCTCGGGAGATACGCAGTATTTT

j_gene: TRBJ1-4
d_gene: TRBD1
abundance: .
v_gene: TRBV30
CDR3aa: CAWDLGQGANEKLFF
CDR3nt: TGTGCCTGGGATCTGGGACAGGGGGCTAATGAAAAACTGTTTTTT

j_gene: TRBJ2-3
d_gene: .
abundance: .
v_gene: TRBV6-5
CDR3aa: CASSLGGPPEDTQYF
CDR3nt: TGTGCCAGCAGTTTGGGGGGTCCGCCGGAGGATACGCAGTATTTT

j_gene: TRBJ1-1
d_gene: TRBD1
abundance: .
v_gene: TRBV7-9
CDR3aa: CASRLPGGEAFF
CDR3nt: TGTGCCAGCAGACTCCCAGGGGGCGAAGCTTTCTTT

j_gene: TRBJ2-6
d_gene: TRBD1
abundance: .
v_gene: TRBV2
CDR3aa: CAMPGTGGGANVLTF
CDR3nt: TGTGCCATGCCCGGGACAGGAGGCGGGGCCAACGTCCTGACTTTC

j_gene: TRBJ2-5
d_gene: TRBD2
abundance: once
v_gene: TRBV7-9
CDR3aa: CASSSPSGGAQKQETQYF
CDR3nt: TGTGCCAGCAGCTCCCCTAGCGGGGGGGCACAAAAGCAAGAGACCCAGTACTTC

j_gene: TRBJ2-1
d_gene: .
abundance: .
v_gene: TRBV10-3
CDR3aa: CAISGDSAPYNEQFF
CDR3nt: TGTGCCATCAGTGGCGATAGCGCCCCCTACAATGAGCAGTTCTTC

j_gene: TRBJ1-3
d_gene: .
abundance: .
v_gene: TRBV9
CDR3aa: CASSPRGGSSGNTIYF
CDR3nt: TGTGCCAGCAGCCCCAGGGGCGGGAGCTCTGGAAACACCATATATTTT

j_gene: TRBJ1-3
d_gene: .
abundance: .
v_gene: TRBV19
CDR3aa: CASSITFLRAGDSGNTIYF
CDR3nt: TGTGCCAGTAGTATAACGTTCCTCAGGGCTGGGGACTCTGGAAACACCATATATTTT

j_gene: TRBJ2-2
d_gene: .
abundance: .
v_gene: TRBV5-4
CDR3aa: CASEWSGANTGELFF
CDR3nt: TGTGCCAGCGAGTGGAGCGGAGCGAACACCGGGGAGCTGTTTTTT

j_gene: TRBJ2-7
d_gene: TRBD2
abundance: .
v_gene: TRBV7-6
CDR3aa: CASSLAGLAGFVSSEQYF
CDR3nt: TGTGCCAGCAGCTTAGCCGGTCTAGCGGGCTTCGTGTCTTCCGAGCAGTACTTC

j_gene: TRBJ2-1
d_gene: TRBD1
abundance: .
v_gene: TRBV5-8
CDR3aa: CASSLATGGSYNEQFF
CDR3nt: TGTGCCAGCAGCTTGGCCACAGGGGGCTCCTACAATGAGCAGTTCTTC

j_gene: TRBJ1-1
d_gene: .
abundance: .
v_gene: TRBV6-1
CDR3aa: CASSAPTATNTEAFF
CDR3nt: TGTGCCAGCAGTGCCCCGACAGCCACGAACACTGAAGCTTTCTTT

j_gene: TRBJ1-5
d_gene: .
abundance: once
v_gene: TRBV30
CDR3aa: CAWSPPVSQPQHF
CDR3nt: TGTGCCTGGAGCCCCCCCGTTTCCCAGCCCCAGCATTTT

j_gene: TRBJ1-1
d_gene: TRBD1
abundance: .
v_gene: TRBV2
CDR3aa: CASSGPGQGITEAFF
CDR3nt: TGTGCCAGCAGTGGTCCGGGACAGGGGATCACTGAAGCTTTCTTT

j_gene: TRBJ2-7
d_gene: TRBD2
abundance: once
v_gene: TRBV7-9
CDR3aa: CASSGMLSGRASSYEQYF
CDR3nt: TGTGCCAGCTCCGGGATGCTTAGCGGGAGGGCGAGCTCCTACGAGCAGTACTTC

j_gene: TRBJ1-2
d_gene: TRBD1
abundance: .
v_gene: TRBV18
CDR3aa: CASSPTGTGGLGYGYTF
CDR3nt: TGTGCCAGCTCACCAACCGGAACAGGGGGCCTCGGCTATGGCTACACCTTC

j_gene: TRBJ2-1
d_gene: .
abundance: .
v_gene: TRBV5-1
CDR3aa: CASSLATGSGNEQFF
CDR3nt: TGCGCCAGCAGCTTGGCGACAGGTTCGGGCAATGAGCAGTTCTTC

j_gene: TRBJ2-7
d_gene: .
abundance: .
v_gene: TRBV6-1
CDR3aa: CASSEDGDTLWSEQYF
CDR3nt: TGTGCCAGCAGTGAGGACGGGGACACCCTATGGAGCGAGCAGTACTTC

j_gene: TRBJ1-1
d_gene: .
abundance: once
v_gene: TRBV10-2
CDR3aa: CASSLGGLTEAFF
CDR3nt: TGCGCCAGCAGCCTGGGGGGTCTCACTGAAGCTTTCTTT

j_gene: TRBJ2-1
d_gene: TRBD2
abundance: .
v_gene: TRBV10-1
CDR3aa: CASSEGDGRRNEQFF
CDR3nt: TGCGCCAGCAGTGAAGGTGACGGGAGGCGCAATGAGCAGTTCTTC